What follows is one TCR beta chain and its context. What it recognizes is unknown. Germline loops: CDR1 SGHTA, CDR2 FQGNSA. V lost 6 bases, J lost 7 bases, and 10 bases lay in between. This CDR3 has 12 residues. This entry is derived from a study of neurological immune-mediated disorders. Study information: Within the group of some 34 multiple sclerosis patients, about 30 were relapsing-remitting, while 3 were secondary progressive. Findings of the study overall: Association with the multiple sclerosis repertoire cluster was not found for any clinical or MRI feature. Phylogenetic grouping assigned the repertoires of 18 of 34 multiple sclerosis patients to a single related-CDR3 cluster, representing a possible signature.

TCRdb recomputed calls from the 5' RACE reads with MiXCR, one row per CDR3 protein. This sample has approximately 80,000 distinct CDR3 sequences; 5% to 6% occur once, and the top ten carry roughly 7.9%. Noted time point: longitudinal time-point 2. Where libraries were unsorted, they were derived from 2 million PBMCs stored at -80 degrees C. The sequence derives from a woman aged 60-75 years with multiple sclerosis. V is TRBV7-2 and J is TRBJ1-5; possible D gene TRBD1, 6 bases. Sample: PBMCs. The chain's CDR3 is CASSRGGQPQHF. CDR3 in DNA: TGTGCCAGCAGTCGAGGGGGGCAGCCCCAGCATTTT.